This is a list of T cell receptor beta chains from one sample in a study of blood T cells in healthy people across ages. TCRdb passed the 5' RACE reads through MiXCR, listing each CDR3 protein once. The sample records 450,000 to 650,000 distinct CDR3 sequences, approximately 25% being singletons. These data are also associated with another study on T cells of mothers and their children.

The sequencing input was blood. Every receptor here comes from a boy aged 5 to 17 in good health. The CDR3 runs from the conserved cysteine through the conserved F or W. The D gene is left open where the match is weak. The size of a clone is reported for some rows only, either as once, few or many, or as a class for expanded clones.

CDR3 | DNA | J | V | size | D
CASSPSGTSGGAVF | TGTGCCAGCAGCCCGTCCGGGACTAGCGGGGGGGCCGTCTTC | TRBJ2-1 | TRBV13 | NA | TRBD2
CSVTSLVLQGGGETQYF | TGCAGCGTTACGTCGTTAGTGTTACAGGGAGGGGGGGAGACCCAGTACTTC | TRBJ2-5 | TRBV29-1 | NA | NA
CASSLPSGGVETQYF | TGTGCCAGCAGCTTACCTAGCGGGGGTGTAGAGACCCAGTACTTC | TRBJ2-5 | TRBV7-2 | NA | TRBD2
CASSLEGYTEAPF | TGTGCCAGCAGTTTAGAAGGGTATACTGAAGCTCCCTTT | TRBJ1-1 | TRBV27 | NA | NA
CASSQFGGAYEQYF | TGCGCCAGCAGCCAATTCGGCGGGGCCTACGAGCAGTACTTC | TRBJ2-7 | TRBV4-3 | NA | NA
CASSIGTGADNEQFF | TGTGCCAGCAGTATTGGGACAGGGGCTGACAATGAGCAGTTCTTC | TRBJ2-1 | TRBV28 | NA | TRBD1
CASSNTGTGGDEQYF | TGTGCCAGCAGCAACACCGGGACAGGGGGCGACGAGCAGTACTTC | TRBJ2-7 | TRBV13 | NA | TRBD1
CASSPTVHNEQFF | TGTGCCAGCTCCCCGACGGTTCACAATGAGCAGTTCTTC | TRBJ2-1 | TRBV6-2/TRBV6-3 | NA | NA
CASSRGQHAEAFF | TGTGCCAGCAGCCGTGGACAGCACGCTGAAGCTTTCTTT | TRBJ1-1 | TRBV7-3 | few | NA
CASSFSGGFYEQYF | TGTGCCAGCAGTTTTTCTGGGGGCTTCTACGAGCAGTACTTC | TRBJ2-7 | TRBV27 | few | NA
CASSVFYGMYFLGNTEAFF | TGCGCCAGCAGCGTCTTCTACGGGATGTATTTTTTAGGGAACACTGAAGCTTTCTTT | TRBJ1-1 | TRBV4-3 | few | NA
CASSFGGDLVTF | TGTGCCAGCAGTTTTGGGGGGGACTTGGTCACCTTC | TRBJ1-2 | TRBV7-9 | NA | NA
CASSLQEETQYF | TGTGCCAGCAGCCTTCAAGAAGAGACCCAGTACTTC | TRBJ2-5 | TRBV6-1 | NA | NA
CASSGPLSSYNSPLHF | TGTGCCAGCAGCGGACCCTTGAGCTCCTATAATTCACCCCTCCACTTT | TRBJ1-6 | TRBV9 | NA | NA
CASSAGNHYYEQYF | TGTGCCAGCAGTGCAGGGAACCACTACTACGAGCAGTACTTC | TRBJ2-7 | TRBV12-3/TRBV12-4 | NA | NA
CASLGIGSTDTQYF | TGTGCCAGCTTGGGGATAGGGAGCACAGATACGCAGTATTTT | TRBJ2-3 | TRBV27 | NA | NA
CASSDWAGTGDTRSHF | TGTGCCAGCAGTGATTGGGCCGGGACAGGGGACACGAGAAGCCACTTT | TRBJ1-6 | TRBV2 | few | TRBD1
CATSDMTRRQETQYF | TGTGCCACCAGTGATATGACCCGGCGGCAAGAGACTCAGTACTTC | TRBJ2-4 | TRBV24-1 | few | NA
CSAAQRGRADTQYF | TGCAGTGCGGCACAAAGGGGTCGCGCAGATACGCAGTATTTT | TRBJ2-3 | TRBV20-1 | NA | NA
CASSFGAGPRGVQYF | TGTGCCAGCAGCTTCGGCGCAGGGCCCCGTGGGGTGCAGTACTTC | TRBJ2-7 | TRBV7-9 | few | NA
CASSLVPGKDEQYF | TGTGCCAGCAGCTTAGTACCAGGGAAGGACGAGCAGTACTTC | TRBJ2-7 | TRBV13 | NA | NA
CASSSPPLGDPNNEQYF | TGTGCCAGCAGTTCTCCACCCTTAGGGGACCCTAACAACGAGCAGTACTTC | TRBJ2-7 | TRBV28 | NA | NA
CATSDQGNNEQFF | TGTGCCACCAGTGATCAGGGTAACAATGAGCAGTTCTTC | TRBJ2-1 | TRBV24-1 | few | NA
CASSSGTGLLETQYF | TGTGCCAGCAGTTCCGGGACAGGGTTATTGGAGACCCAGTACTTC | TRBJ2-5 | TRBV6-1 | NA | TRBD1
CASRSLGPEEGREQFF | TGTGCCAGCAGGTCCTTGGGCCCGGAGGAAGGAAGGGAGCAGTTCTTC | TRBJ2-1 | TRBV28 | few | NA
CASSLYVGNTGELFF | TGTGCCAGCAGCTTATACGTAGGGAACACCGGGGAGCTGTTTTTT | TRBJ2-2 | TRBV7-9 | NA | NA
CASSQARWGETQYF | TGTGCCAGCAGCCAAGCTCGGTGGGGAGAGACCCAGTACTTC | TRBJ2-5 | TRBV3-1 | few | NA
CSVGGSHEQYF | TGCAGCGTTGGCGGATCCCACGAGCAGTACTTC | TRBJ2-7 | TRBV29-1 | few | NA
CASSLPGEGAQYF | TGTGCCAGCAGTTTACCCGGGGAAGGAGCCCAGTACTTC | TRBJ2-5 | TRBV28 | NA | NA
CASSEVGGKMNEQFF | TGTGCCAGCAGTGAAGTAGGCGGGAAGATGAATGAGCAGTTCTTC | TRBJ2-1 | TRBV2 | NA | NA
CASSQGLTSSYEQYF | TGTGCCAGCAGCCAAGGTCTTACTAGCTCCTACGAGCAGTACTTC | TRBJ2-7 | TRBV7-9 | NA | NA
CASSLVWVGARTGELFF | TGTGCCAGCAGCTTAGTGTGGGTGGGGGCGCGGACCGGGGAGCTGTTTTTT | TRBJ2-2 | TRBV7-8 | NA | NA
CTSSSGLARGETQYF | TGTACCAGCAGCTCGGGACTAGCGCGAGGGGAGACCCAGTACTTC | TRBJ2-5 | TRBV11-2 | few | TRBD2
CASSQPYGGGNSPLHF | TGCGCCAGCAGCCAGCCTTATGGGGGGGGTAATTCACCCCTCCACTTT | TRBJ1-6 | TRBV4-1 | NA | NA
CASRGSGGTGAKNIQYF | TGTGCCAGCAGAGGTAGCGGGGGGACGGGAGCCAAAAACATTCAGTACTTC | TRBJ2-4 | TRBV12-3/TRBV12-4 | NA | TRBD2
CASSQVLTAHQPQHF | TGCGCCAGCAGCCAAGTATTGACAGCCCATCAGCCCCAGCATTTT | TRBJ1-5 | TRBV4-1 | NA | NA
CASSFGGRSTYEQYF | TGTGCCAGCAGTTTCGGTGGGAGGTCGACCTACGAGCAGTACTTC | TRBJ2-7 | TRBV12-3/TRBV12-4 | few | NA
CASSQRGAEYTGELFF | TGCGCCAGCAGCCAACGGGGGGCAGAGTACACCGGGGAGCTGTTTTTT | TRBJ2-2 | TRBV4-1 | few | NA
CSAASGVRYTEAFF | TGCAGTGCCGCCTCCGGGGTAAGGTACACTGAAGCTTTCTTT | TRBJ1-1 | TRBV20-1 | NA | NA
CSGRSIEADGYGYTF | TGCAGCGGCCGTTCCATAGAGGCGGACGGCTATGGCTACACCTTC | TRBJ1-2 | TRBV29-1 | NA | NA
CASSRVQQETQYF | TGTGCCAGCTCACGGGTACAACAAGAGACCCAGTACTTC | TRBJ2-5 | TRBV18 | NA | NA
CASSPSPGSSYNEQFF | TGTGCCAGCAGCCCTTCCCCGGGGAGCTCCTACAATGAGCAGTTCTTC | TRBJ2-1 | TRBV7-3 | few | NA
CASSISHASSYEQYF | TGTGCCAGCAGCATTAGTCACGCGAGCTCCTACGAGCAGTACTTC | TRBJ2-7 | TRBV7-9 | NA | NA
CASSSAPWEWQYF | TGCGCCAGCAGCTCAGCCCCTTGGGAGTGGCAGTACTTC | TRBJ2-7 | TRBV5-1 | NA | NA
CASSPRVDSEAFF | TGTGCCAGCAGTCCCAGAGTCGACAGTGAAGCTTTCTTT | TRBJ1-1 | TRBV6-2/TRBV6-3 | few | NA
CASSYRSPNTGELFF | TGTGCCAGCAGTTATCGTTCCCCGAACACCGGGGAGCTGTTTTTT | TRBJ2-2 | TRBV6-2/TRBV6-3 | NA | NA
CASSLGVRSNQPQHF | TGTGCCAGCAGTTTAGGAGTTAGAAGCAATCAGCCCCAGCATTTT | TRBJ1-5 | TRBV27 | NA | NA
CASGGRSSYEQYF | TGTGCCAGCGGCGGTCGGAGCTCCTACGAGCAGTACTTC | TRBJ2-7 | TRBV28 | NA | NA
CASSQLVRTGAYGYTF | TGTGCCAGCAGCCAACTAGTTAGGACAGGAGCTTATGGCTACACCTTC | TRBJ1-2 | TRBV3-1 | once | TRBD1